The 27 T cell receptor beta chains in this list originate from one sample, sequenced in a study of blood T cell repertoires in COVID-19. Profiled with immunoSEQ multiplex PCR; TCRdb holds only in-frame clones, not every one. The repertoire includes 200,000 to 250,000 clones, about 90% of them detected once, and roughly 3.2% sits in the top ten. The specimen sequenced was PBMCs or T cells enriched from blood (not recorded which). Receptor source: a woman aged 50 to 60 in a cohort exposed to, infected with or recovered from COVID-19 (not recorded which).

J is TRBJ1-5 and V is TRBV9; D is possibly TRBD1 (6 bases). Germline V gene data show CDR1 as SGDLS and CDR2 as YYNGEE. Trimming took off 0 bases at V and 4 bases at J, with 11 bases between the two ends. This CDR3 region has 15 residues. The CDR3 bases are TGTGCCAGCAGCGTAGGGTCGGGACAAAATCAGCCCCAGCATTTT. Translated, it gives CASSVGSGQNQPQHF.

In this sample, this clone turned up a few times. This rearrangement joins TRBV7-2 to TRBJ1-1, with unresolved D. The CDR3 length is 14 residues. Germline CDR1 SGHTA, CDR2 FQGNSA. V lost 0 bases and J lost 2, with 7 bases in between. The CDR3 is CASSLAGSNTEAFF. The CDR3 DNA is TGTGCCAGCAGCTTAGCAGGGAGCAACACTGAAGCTTTCTTT.

The CDR3 sequence: CASTTLLGGWSNQPQHF. CDR3 DNA: TGTGCCAGCACTACACTACTTGGCGGGTGGAGTAATCAGCCCCAGCATTTT. The chain carries TRBV28 and TRBJ1-5; D call uncertain. The germline gives CDR1 MDHEN, CDR2 SYDVKM. The CDR3 runs to 17 residues. The V end lost 7 bases, the J end lost 4 bases, and 23 bases lay between the germline ends.

V and J are TRBV12-5 and TRBJ1-1; TRBD1 might be the D (6 bases). The CDR3 has 14 residues. V lost 7 bases and J lost 4, with 16 bases in between. The germline gives CDR1 LGHNT, CDR2 FRNRAP. CDR3 in DNA: TGTGCTAGTGTTGCCACTCAGGGGAGCACTGAAGCTTTCTTT. Encoded protein: CASVATQGSTEAFF.

The genes are TRBV25-1 and TRBJ2-1, with D perhaps TRBD2 (6 bases). From germline, CDR1 is MGHDK and CDR2 SYGVNS. The CDR3 consists of 15 residues. With 0 bases removed from V and 3 bases from J, the gap between germline ends came to 9 bases. CDR3 sequence: CASSEYRGDYNEQFF. The CDR3 DNA follows: TGTGCCAGCAGTGAATATCGCGGGGACTACAATGAGCAGTTCTTC.

The chain is built from TRBV27 and TRBJ2-7; 11 positions match TRBD2. With V trimmed by 4 bases and J by 2 bases, 7 bases remained unmatched. CDR1 and CDR2 from the germline V gene are MNHEY and SMNVEV (reference sequence). The CDR3 totals 16 residues. The CDR3 region has the DNA TGTGCCAGCAGTTCCAGCCTAGCGGGGGGAACCTACGAGCAGTACTTC. Its translation: CASSSSLAGGTYEQYF.

The V call is TRBV6-5, the J call TRBJ2-7; TRBD1 agrees at 8 bases. V shed 8 bases, J shed 6 bases, and the junction held 9 bases outside the gene matches. CDR1 and CDR2 (germline): MNHEY, SVGAGI. The CDR3 sequence is 13 residues long. Here the CDR3 reads CASGYPGGGEQYF. DNA of the CDR3: TGTGCCAGCGGATACCCAGGGGGCGGCGAGCAGTACTTC.

V is TRBV19 and J is TRBJ1-1, with 9 bases that match TRBD1. Trimming took 6 bases from V and 5 from J; bases not matched to a gene: 13. The CDR3 contains 16 residues. Germline lookup yields CDR1 LNHDA and CDR2 SQIVND (reference sequence). The CDR3 loop reads CASSQGQGFGQTEAFF. The CDR3 bases are TGTGCCAGTAGCCAGGGACAGGGCTTTGGTCAGACTGAAGCTTTCTTT.

With respect to this clone: The junction shows a germline mismatch at one end, possibly a read error. V usage is TRBV7-7 and J usage is TRBJ2-3; D is perhaps TRBD1 (6 bases). The CDR3 sequence is 14 residues long. The germline gives CDR1 SSHAT, CDR2 FNYEAQ (reference sequence). In DNA, the CDR3 is TGTGCTAGCAGCCAAACAGGGCTCGCAGATACGCAGTATTTT. Amino acids: CASSQTGLADTQYF.

J is TRBJ1-6 and V is TRBV30, with a possible D match to TRBD1 (6 bases). Deletions cut 5 bases from V and 3 bases from J, with 8 bases between. The CDR3 is 13 residues long. CDR1 and CDR2 from the germline V gene are GTSNPN and SVGIG (reference sequence). The CDR3 DNA reads TGTGCCTGGGGACAGAACTATAATTCACCCCTCCACTTT. Its protein product is CAWGQNYNSPLHF.

J is TRBJ1-5 and V is TRBV3-1 (or the pseudogene TRBV3-2); 12 bases align to TRBD1. Germline CDR1 LGHDT, CDR2 YNNKEL (reference sequence). V shed 4 bases and J 6 bases; nucleotides not matched to a gene: 4. There are 15 residues in the CDR3. The CDR3 is CASSPGTGGGQPQHF. Written as DNA, the CDR3 is TGTGCCAGCAGCCCCGGGACAGGGGGCGGTCAGCCCCAGCATTTT.

This rearrangement joins TRBV7-2 to TRBJ1-2; D is unresolved. Germline-derived CDR1 and CDR2 are SGHTA and FQGNSA. The ends were cut back, 0 bases at V and 4 bases at J, with 12 bases in the middle. The length of the CDR3 is 15 residues. CDR3 nucleotides: TGTGCCAGCAGCTTAGCTGGTACAGAAGGCTATGGCTACACCTTC. Its translation: CASSLAGTEGYGYTF.

This sequence joins TRBV10-1 and TRBJ2-1; D might be TRBD2 (6 bases). The germline V and J ends were trimmed by 3 bases and 5 bases, with 17 bases remaining between them. There are 16 residues in the CDR3. The germline CDR1 and CDR2 sequences are WNHNN and SYGVQD (reference sequence). This CDR3 is CASSDLEFGGDNEQFF. CDR3 coding DNA: TGCGCCAGCAGTGATCTCGAATTCGGAGGGGACAATGAGCAGTTCTTC.

This chain uses TRBV5-1 with TRBJ2-5; no clear D gene. The CDR3 length is 15 residues. Trimming pared 0 bases from V and 0 bases from J, leaving 9 bases between. Germline V gives CDR1 SGHRS, CDR2 YFSETQ. The CDR3 DNA follows: TGCGCCAGCAGCTTGGTGTGGCCGAACCAAGAGACCCAGTACTTC. Its protein is CASSLVWPNQETQYF.

V gene TRBV4-1 combines with J gene TRBJ2-7; 9 bases are shared with TRBD1. In germline, CDR1 is MGHRA, CDR2 YSYEKL. The CDR3 has 15 residues. Germline trimming cut 0 bases from V and 2 bases from J; bases unmatched to any gene: 2. The CDR3 reads CASSQDGTGTYEQYF. The CDR3 bases are TGCGCCAGCAGCCAAGATGGGACAGGGACCTACGAGCAGTACTTC.

The chain carries TRBV6-2 or TRBV6-3 and TRBJ1-1; no clear D. The CDR3 contains 16 residues. Trimming pared 0 bases from V and 1 base from J, leaving 12 bases between. CDR1 and CDR2 (germline): MNHEY, SVGEGT. CDR3 in DNA: TGTGCCAGCAGTTACTCTCGGTGGGAGACGAACACTGAAGCTTTCTTT. It is translated as CASSYSRWETNTEAFF.

The gene calls are TRBV9 and TRBJ1-3; weak D call: TRBD1 (6 bases). The CDR3 has 16 amino acids. Trimming removed 3 bases from V and 4 bases from J, with 17 bases in between. The germline gives CDR1 SGDLS, CDR2 YYNGEE. In DNA form, the CDR3 reads TGTGCCAGCAGCGATACAGGGAGTTTAGGAGGAAACACCATATATTTT. This gives the protein CASSDTGSLGGNTIYF.

The genes are TRBV11-3 and TRBJ2-2; weak D call: TRBD2 (6 bases). V was clipped by 3 bases and J by 7 bases, with 12 bases between them. The CDR3 covers 14 residues. Germline V gene lookup returns CDR1 SGHNT and CDR2 YENEEA. CDR3 protein: CASSLGGSGGELFF. CDR3 coding DNA: TGTGCCAGCAGCTTGGGAGGTTCCGGCGGGGAGCTGTTTTTT. Drawing the rest from reference TRBV11-3 and TRBJ2-2, the complete variable domain is EAGVVQSPRYKIIEKKQPVAFWCNPISGHNTLYWYLQNLGQGPELLIRYENEEAVDDSQLPKDRFSAERLKGVDSTLKIQPAELGDSAVYLCASSLGGSGGELFFGEGSRLTVL.

This chain joins TRBV3-1 (or the pseudogene TRBV3-2) and TRBJ2-3; the match to TRBD2 covers 9 bases. Germline loops: CDR1 LGHDT, CDR2 YNNKEL (reference sequence). The junction had 9 bases not matched to a gene; V was cut back by 7 bases and J by 1 base. The CDR3 is 16 amino acids. This CDR3 reads CASTLLAGSRTDTQYF. CDR3 bases: TGTGCCAGCACCCTTCTAGCGGGGAGCCGCACAGATACGCAGTATTTT.

The J gene is TRBJ1-1, the V gene TRBV7-8; 8 nucleotides align to TRBD1. The CDR3 consists of 16 residues. Unmatched junction bases numbered 15, after V lost 5 bases and J lost 7 bases. CDR1 is SGHVS, CDR2 FQNEAQ, per germline. The CDR3 nucleotides are TGTGCCAGCAGCGGTCAAGGACAGGGCGGTTGGCATGAAGCTTTCTTT. This translates into CASSGQGQGGWHEAFF.

This clone was counted a single time. J is TRBJ1-4 and V is TRBV7-6; D possibly corresponds to TRBD1 (6 bases). The ends were cut back, 1 base at V and 11 bases at J, with 14 bases in the middle. Looked up from germline, CDR1 is SGHVS and CDR2 is FNYEAQ. The CDR3 extends over 14 amino acids. The CDR3 spells CASSLDPGDKKLFF. In DNA form, the CDR3 reads TGTGCCAGCAGCTTAGATCCCGGGGACAAGAAACTGTTTTTT.

This clone was observed a few times. This sequence joins TRBV7-3 and TRBJ1-2; 8 bases fit TRBD1. The junction had 6 bases not matched to a gene; V was cut back by 2 bases and J by 7 bases. The CDR3 sequence is 14 residues long. Per the germline V gene, CDR1 is SGHTA and CDR2 is FQGTGA. The CDR3 loop reads CASSLRAQGAGYTF. In DNA, the CDR3 is TGTGCCAGCAGCTTACGAGCCCAGGGGGCTGGCTACACCTTC.

This chain links TRBV19 with TRBJ2-5; possible D gene TRBD1, 6 bases. The germline gives CDR1 LNHDA, CDR2 SQIVND (reference sequence). The CDR3 loop spans 15 amino acids. Trimming pared 3 bases from V and 4 bases from J, leaving 15 bases between. The CDR3 region is CASSILAGVAETQYF. The CDR3 DNA is TGTGCCAGTAGTATCTTGGCAGGGGTTGCAGAGACCCAGTACTTC.

The J gene is TRBJ1-2, the V gene TRBV5-1, with 10 bases that match TRBD1. The CDR3 totals 15 residues. Germline-derived CDR1 and CDR2 are SGHRS and YFSETQ. V gave up 0 bases and J gave up 4 bases; unmatched junction bases: 3. CDR3 nucleotides: TGCGCCAGCAGCTTGGATGGACAGGGGGGCTATGGCTACACCTTC. Translation: CASSLDGQGGYGYTF. Filled out from reference TRBV5-1 and TRBJ1-2, the complete variable domain reads KAGVTQTPRYLIKTRGQQVTLSCSPISGHRSVSWYQQTPGQGLQFLFEYFSETQRNKGNFPGRFSGRQFSNSRSEMNVSTLELGDSALYLCASSLDGQGGYGYTFGSGTRLTVV.

This sequence joins TRBV5-1 and TRBJ2-3; 9 bases align to TRBD2. The CDR3 is 18 residues long. Germline CDR1 SGHRS, CDR2 YFSETQ. V was pared by 0 bases and J by 2 bases, with 10 bases of the junction left unmatched. The CDR3 protein is CASSLATTTSGHTDTQYF. DNA of the CDR3: TGCGCCAGCAGCTTGGCCACTACCACTAGCGGGCACACAGATACGCAGTATTTT.

This sequence joins TRBV2 and TRBJ2-2; TRBD2 matches at 11 bases. The V gene end was trimmed by 2 bases and the J gene end by 4 bases; junction bases not matched to a gene: 18. The CDR3 contains 21 residues. Looked up from germline, CDR1 is SNHLY and CDR2 is FYNNEI. CDR3 in amino acids: CASSESFGLASGGYFTGELFF. The DNA of the CDR3 is TGTGCCAGCAGTGAAAGTTTCGGGTTGGCTAGCGGGGGGTACTTCACCGGGGAGCTGTTTTTT.

The chain has TRBV7-3 and TRBJ2-3; 10 nucleotides agree with TRBD1. The CDR3 spans 16 residues. From germline, CDR1 is SGHTA and CDR2 FQGTGA. Germline trimming cut 4 bases from V and 3 bases from J; bases unmatched to any gene: 7. CDR3 DNA: TGTGCCAGCAGCTACACGACAGGGGGCTTGACAGATACGCAGTATTTT. Its protein is CASSYTTGGLTDTQYF.